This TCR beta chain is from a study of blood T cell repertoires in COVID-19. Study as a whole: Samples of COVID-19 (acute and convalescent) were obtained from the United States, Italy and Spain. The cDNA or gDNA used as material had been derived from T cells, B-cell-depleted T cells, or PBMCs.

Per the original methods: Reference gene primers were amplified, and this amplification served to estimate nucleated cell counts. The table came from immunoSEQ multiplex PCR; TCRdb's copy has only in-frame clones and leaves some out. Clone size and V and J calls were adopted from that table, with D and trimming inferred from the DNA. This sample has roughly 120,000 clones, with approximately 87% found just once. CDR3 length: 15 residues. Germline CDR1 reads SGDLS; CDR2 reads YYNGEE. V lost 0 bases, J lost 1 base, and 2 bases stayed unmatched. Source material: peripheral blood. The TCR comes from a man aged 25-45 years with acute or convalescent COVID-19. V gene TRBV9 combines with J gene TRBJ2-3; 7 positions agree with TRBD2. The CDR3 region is CASSVGAGGTDTQYF. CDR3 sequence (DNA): TGTGCCAGCAGCGTAGGCGCGGGAGGCACAGATACGCAGTATTTT.